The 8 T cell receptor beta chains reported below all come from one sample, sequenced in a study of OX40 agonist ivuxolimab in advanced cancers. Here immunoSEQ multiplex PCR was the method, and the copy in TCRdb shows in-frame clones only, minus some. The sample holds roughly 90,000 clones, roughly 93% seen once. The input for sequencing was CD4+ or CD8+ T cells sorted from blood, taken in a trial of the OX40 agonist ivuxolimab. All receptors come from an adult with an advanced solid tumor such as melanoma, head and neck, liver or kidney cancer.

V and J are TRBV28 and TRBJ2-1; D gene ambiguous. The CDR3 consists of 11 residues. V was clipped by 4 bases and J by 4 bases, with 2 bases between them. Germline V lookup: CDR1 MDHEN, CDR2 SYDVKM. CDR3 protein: CASSWYNEQFF. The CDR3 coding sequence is TGTGCCAGCAGTTGGTACAATGAGCAGTTCTTC.

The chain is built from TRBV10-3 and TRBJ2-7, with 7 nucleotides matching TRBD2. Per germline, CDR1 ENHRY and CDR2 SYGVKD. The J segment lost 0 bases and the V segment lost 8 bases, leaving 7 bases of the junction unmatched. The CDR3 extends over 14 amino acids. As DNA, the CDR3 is TGTGCCATCTCTTTTGGCGGGAGCTCCTACGAGCAGTACTTC. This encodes CAISFGGSSYEQYF.

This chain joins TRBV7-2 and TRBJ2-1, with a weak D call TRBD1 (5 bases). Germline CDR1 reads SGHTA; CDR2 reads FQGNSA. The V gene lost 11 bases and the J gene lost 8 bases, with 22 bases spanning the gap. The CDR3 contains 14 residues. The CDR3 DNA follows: TGTGCCTTGGGGCAGTCCCTTTTGACCGATGAGCAGTTCTTC. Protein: CALGQSLLTDEQFF. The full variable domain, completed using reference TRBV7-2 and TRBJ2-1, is GAGVSQSPSNKVTEKGKDVELRCDPISGHTALYWYRQSLGQGLEFLIYFQGNSAPDKSGLPSDRFSAERTGGSVSTLTIQRTQQEDSAVYLCALGQSLLTDEQFFGPGTRLTVL.

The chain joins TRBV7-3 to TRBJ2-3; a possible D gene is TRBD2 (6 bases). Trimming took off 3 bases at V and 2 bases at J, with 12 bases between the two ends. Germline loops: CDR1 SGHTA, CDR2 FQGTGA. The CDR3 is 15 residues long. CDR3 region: CASSLTGLNTDTQYF. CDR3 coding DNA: TGTGCCAGCAGCTTGACGGGACTTAACACAGATACGCAGTATTTT.

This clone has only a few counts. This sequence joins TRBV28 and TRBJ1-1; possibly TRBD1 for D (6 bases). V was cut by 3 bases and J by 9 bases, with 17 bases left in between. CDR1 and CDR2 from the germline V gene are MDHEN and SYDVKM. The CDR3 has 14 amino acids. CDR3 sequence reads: CASSLVGGGRKAFF. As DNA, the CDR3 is TGTGCCAGCAGTTTGGTAGGGGGTGGCAGAAAAGCTTTCTTT.

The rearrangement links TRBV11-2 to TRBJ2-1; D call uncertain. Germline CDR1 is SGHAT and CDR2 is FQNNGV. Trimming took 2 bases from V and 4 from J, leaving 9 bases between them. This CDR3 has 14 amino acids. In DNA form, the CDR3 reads TGTGCCAGCAGCTTATCCGCACAGTACAATGAGCAGTTCTTC. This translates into CASSLSAQYNEQFF.

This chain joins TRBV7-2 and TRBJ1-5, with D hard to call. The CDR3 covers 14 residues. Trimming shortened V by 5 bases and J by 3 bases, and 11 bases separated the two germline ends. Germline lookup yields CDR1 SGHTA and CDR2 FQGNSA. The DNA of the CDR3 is TGTGCCAGCAGCCGTTCAGCTAACAATCAGCCCCAGCATTTT. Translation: CASSRSANNQPQHF. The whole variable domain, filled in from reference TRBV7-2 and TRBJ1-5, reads GAGVSQSPSNKVTEKGKDVELRCDPISGHTALYWYRQSLGQGLEFLIYFQGNSAPDKSGLPSDRFSAERTGGSVSTLTIQRTQQEDSAVYLCASSRSANNQPQHFGDGTRLSIL.

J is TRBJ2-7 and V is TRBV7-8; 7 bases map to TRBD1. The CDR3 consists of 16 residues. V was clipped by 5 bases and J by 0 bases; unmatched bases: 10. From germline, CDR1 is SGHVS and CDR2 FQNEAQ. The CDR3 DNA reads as TGTGCCAGCAGCCCCAGCCGACAGGGCCTCTCCTACGAGCAGTACTTC. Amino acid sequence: CASSPSRQGLSYEQYF.